Each of the 23 T cell receptor beta chains below was sequenced from the same sample in a study of shared clonotypes between healthy human individuals. Clones were sequenced by immunoSEQ multiplex PCR, and TCRdb holds only the in-frame ones, with some missing. The data show about 750,000 clones, with about 92% seen just once and around 24% held by the top ten. Naive CD8 populations comprised CD45RO-negative cells positively selected for CCR7, excluding terminally differentiated effector memory CD45RA+ cells. Sequencing was done on a sample of naive CD8+ T cells sorted from blood. These receptors all come from a man aged 25 to 40 in good health.

V gene TRBV5-6 combines with J gene TRBJ2-3, with a tentative D call TRBD1 (6 bases). CDR1 and CDR2 from the germline V gene are SGHDT and YYEEEE. The CDR3 is 16 amino acids. Trimming removed 4 bases from V and 0 bases from J, with 15 bases in between. The CDR3 protein is CASSPRAGTSTDTQYF. In nucleotides, the CDR3 is TGTGCCAGCAGCCCACGTGCCGGGACAAGCACAGATACGCAGTATTTT.

The DNA for the CDR3 is TGTGCCAGCCGCCCGGGACTAGGAGACTATGAGCAGTTCTTC. It is translated as CASRPGLGDYEQFF. The chain uses TRBV5-4 and TRBJ2-1; 8 nucleotides line up with TRBD2. The CDR3 has 14 amino acids. J lost 8 bases, V lost 7 bases, and 11 bases had no gene match. The V gene's germline CDR1 is SGHNT and CDR2 YYREEE (reference sequence).

CDR3 region: CASSLRKYQETQYF. Here the CDR3 DNA reads TGTGCCAGCAGCTTACGGAAATACCAAGAGACCCAGTACTTC. The gene calls are TRBV5-8 and TRBJ2-5; no clear D. Germline CDR1 reads SGHTS; CDR2 reads YDEGEE. The CDR3 sequence is 14 residues long. V lost 2 bases to trimming and J lost 0 bases, with 8 bases between them.

The J gene is TRBJ2-2, the V gene TRBV27; 11 bases match TRBD1. The CDR3 covers 16 residues. Germline assignment: CDR1 MNHEY and CDR2 SMNVEV (reference sequence). The trim removed 2 bases at V and 6 bases at J, leaving 5 bases unmatched. The CDR3 loop is CASSLVGTGGPGELFF. In DNA form, the CDR3 reads TGTGCCAGCAGTTTAGTCGGGACAGGGGGGCCCGGGGAGCTGTTTTTT.

The chain is built from TRBV13 and TRBJ1-3; D unresolved. The CDR3 sequence is 12 residues long. Trimming removed 1 base at V and 4 bases at J, with 2 bases between. Germline CDR1 PRHDT, CDR2 FYEKMQ (reference sequence). The CDR3 bases are TGTGCCAGCAGCTTAGCGGGAAACACCATATATTTT. The encoded protein is CASSLAGNTIYF. The variable domain in full, with the rest retrieved from reference TRBV13 and TRBJ1-3, is AAGVIQSPRHLIKEKRETATLKCYPIPRHDTVYWYQQGPGQDPQFLISFYEKMQSDKGSIPDRFSAQQFSDYHSELNMSSLELGDSALYFCASSLAGNTIYFGEGSWLTVV.

This sequence joins TRBV2 and TRBJ1-2; D call uncertain. The CDR3 sequence is 11 residues long. CDR1 is SNHLY and CDR2 is FYNNEI in the germline V gene. The V and J ends lost 7 bases and 8 bases respectively, with 11 bases between them. The CDR3 loop reads CASIRMGGYTF. CDR3 in DNA: TGTGCCAGCATCCGAATGGGGGGCTACACCTTC. Supplemented by reference TRBV2 and TRBJ1-2, the full variable domain reads EPEVTQTPSHQVTQMGQEVILRCVPISNHLYFYWYRQILGQKVEFLVSFYNNEISEKSEIFDDQFSVERPDGSNFTLKIRSTKLEDSAMYFCASIRMGGYTFGSGTRLTVV.

This sequence joins TRBV5-1 and TRBJ2-7, with D perhaps matching TRBD2 (6 bases). The length of the CDR3 is 15 residues. The V gene's germline CDR1 is SGHRS and CDR2 YFSETQ. V was shortened by 3 bases and J by 2 bases, with 15 bases between the two germline ends. The CDR3 DNA reads TGCGCCAGCAGCTATGGTAGCGGATTAACCTACGAGCAGTACTTC. Translating it yields CASSYGSGLTYEQYF.

This clone has a single count. One base away lies a much larger clone, so this may be a sequencing read error. Other DNA sequences in this specimen translate into the identical CDR3. The chain couples TRBV19 to TRBJ1-1; D is uncertain. CDR1 and CDR2 (germline): LNHDA, SQIVND (reference sequence). The CDR3 has 11 amino acids. Between the trimmed V and J ends, which lost 9 bases and 1 base, there was a span of 6 bases. The CDR3 region has the DNA TGTGCCAGCAGACGGAACACTGAAGCTTTCTTT. Protein: CASRRNTEAFF.

The V gene is TRBV6-6, the J gene TRBJ2-7; 7 bases are shared with TRBD1. CDR3 length: 13 residues. J was trimmed by 2 bases and V by 6 bases; bases with no gene match: 4. CDR1 is MNHNY and CDR2 is SVGAGI in the germline V gene (reference sequence). The CDR3 is CASRTGQPYEQYF. DNA for the CDR3: TGTGCCAGCAGAACGGGACAGCCCTACGAGCAGTACTTC.

The chain combines TRBV28 with TRBJ2-3, with D tentatively TRBD1 or TRBD2 (5 bases each). CDR3 length: 16 residues. Trimming took off 5 bases at V and 2 bases at J, with 17 bases between the two ends. Germline lookup yields CDR1 MDHEN and CDR2 SYDVKM. For the CDR3, the DNA is TGTGCCAGCAGTCGCAAAAGGGACGTCGCCACAGATACGCAGTATTTT. Translated: CASSRKRDVATDTQYF.

This chain connects TRBV28 to TRBJ2-1, with D possibly being TRBD1 or TRBD2 (5 bases each). V lost 8 bases, J lost 9 bases, and 20 bases lay in between. Germline V CDR1 and CDR2: MDHEN, SYDVKM. The CDR3 contains 14 residues. The CDR3 sequence: CASDTGGVAGEQFF. The CDR3 nucleotides are TGTGCCAGCGACACAGGCGGCGTGGCGGGTGAGCAGTTCTTC.

J is TRBJ2-7 and V is TRBV4-3; 12 nucleotides match TRBD1. J gave up 6 bases and V 0 bases, and 12 bases lay outside the gene matches. Germline CDR1 is LGHNA and CDR2 is YSLEER. The CDR3 runs to 18 residues. DNA for the CDR3: TGCGCCAGCAGCCAAGATCTTTGGGACAGGGGGCCCCACGGCGAGCAGTACTTC. Translated, it gives CASSQDLWDRGPHGEQYF.

This chain links TRBV29-1 with TRBJ2-1, with 8 bases that match TRBD2. Germline V lookup: CDR1 SQVTM, CDR2 ANQGSEA. CDR3 length equals 14 residues. With 4 bases clipped from V and 7 bases from J, the junction kept 9 bases outside the gene matches. The chain's CDR3 is CSVATGLDSNEQFF. The DNA of the CDR3 is TGCAGCGTTGCGACGGGACTAGATAGTAATGAGCAGTTCTTC.

This chain uses TRBV4-1 with TRBJ2-1; D perhaps matches TRBD1 (6 bases). Trimming pared 0 bases from V and 3 bases from J, leaving 9 bases between. The CDR3 loop spans 15 amino acids. The germline V gene has CDR1 MGHRA and CDR2 YSYEKL. CDR3 protein: CASSQDWTDYNEQFF. CDR3 DNA sequence: TGCGCCAGCAGCCAAGATTGGACAGACTACAATGAGCAGTTCTTC.

Points on this clone: An end of the junction does not agree with germline; a read error may underlie this. The chain has TRBV7-9 and TRBJ2-7; TRBD2 matches 7 bases. Per germline, CDR1 SEHNR and CDR2 FQNEAQ (reference sequence). CDR3 length equals 14 residues. CDR3 region: CASSQGPSGYEQYF. CDR3 bases: TGCGCCAGCAGCCAAGGTCCTAGCGGCTACGAGCAGTACTTC.

This clone showed up many times. The chain has TRBV6-6 and TRBJ1-2; no clear D. Germline V gene data show CDR1 as MNHNY and CDR2 as SVGAGI (reference sequence). The V end lost 11 bases, the J end lost 3 bases, and 13 bases lay between the germline ends. CDR3 length equals 12 residues. CDR3 protein: CALRALDYGYTF. CDR3 sequence (DNA): TGTGCCCTAAGGGCCCTGGACTATGGCTACACCTTC.

This clone has only a few counts. V gene TRBV9 combines with J gene TRBJ1-5, with 7 bases lining up with TRBD1. Germline V gives CDR1 SGDLS, CDR2 YYNGEE. With 7 bases clipped from V and 6 bases from J, the junction kept 7 bases outside the gene matches. This CDR3 comprises 13 residues. CDR3 nucleotides: TGTGCCAGCGGTACAGGGGCAGGTCAGCCCCAGCATTTT. This gives the protein CASGTGAGQPQHF.

The genes are TRBV11-2 and TRBJ2-1, with TRBD1 as a possible D gene (5 bases). V lost 5 bases, J lost 3 bases, and 20 bases lay in between. The CDR3 runs to 17 residues. The germline gives CDR1 SGHAT, CDR2 FQNNGV. The CDR3 DNA reads TGTGCCAGCAGCGACGGACAAGGGGATCGTAACTACAATGAGCAGTTCTTC. This gives the protein CASSDGQGDRNYNEQFF.

The chain combines TRBV27 with TRBJ1-5; 8 bases are a match to TRBD1. The trim removed 6 bases at V and 10 bases at J, leaving 11 bases unmatched. Germline V gene lookup returns CDR1 MNHEY and CDR2 SMNVEV (reference sequence). CDR3 length: 14 residues. For the CDR3, the DNA is TGTGCCAGCAGCCCAGGGGGCGCGATGCAACCCCAGCATTTT. Amino acids: CASSPGGAMQPQHF.

This chain links TRBV25-1 with TRBJ2-7; 7 bases fit TRBD1. The CDR3 extends over 15 amino acids. Germline V gives CDR1 MGHDK, CDR2 SYGVNS. Trimming at V came to 2 bases and at J to 1 base, leaving 5 bases not matched to a gene. DNA for the CDR3: TGTGCCAGCAGTGAAGAGGGGGCTAAGTCCTACGAGCAGTACTTC. This codes for CASSEEGAKSYEQYF.

The chain couples TRBV4-1 to TRBJ2-7; D is perhaps TRBD2 (6 bases). V lost 0 bases to trimming and J lost 5 bases, with 11 bases between them. CDR3 length equals 14 residues. In germline, CDR1 is MGHRA, CDR2 YSYEKL. The CDR3 DNA reads TGCGCCAGCAGCCAAGACTCTAGCGTGGACGAGCAGTACTTC. Translating it yields CASSQDSSVDEQYF.

The V call is TRBV28, the J call TRBJ2-7, with 8 nucleotides matching TRBD1. The CDR3 has 16 amino acids. CDR1 is MDHEN, CDR2 SYDVKM, per germline. V shed 5 bases, J shed 2 bases, and the junction held 11 bases outside the gene matches. CDR3 DNA sequence: TGTGCCAGCAGTCAAAGAAGGACAGGGTCAACCTACGAGCAGTACTTC. This translates into CASSQRRTGSTYEQYF. Full variable domain (outside the CDR3, taken from reference TRBV28 and TRBJ2-7): DVKVTQSSRYLVKRTGEKVFLECVQDMDHENMFWYRQDPGLGLRLIYFSYDVKMKEKGDIPEGYSVSREKKERFSLILESASTNQTSMYLCASSQRRTGSTYEQYFGPGTRLTVT.

The J gene is TRBJ1-5, the V gene TRBV5-6, with unresolved D. CDR3 size: 13 residues. V was trimmed by 4 bases and J by 8 bases, leaving 13 bases between them. Germline CDR1 and CDR2: SGHDT and YYEEEE. The DNA of the CDR3 is TGTGCCAGCAGCCCCGGCGCCGATGAGCCCCAGCATTTT. Its protein product is CASSPGADEPQHF.